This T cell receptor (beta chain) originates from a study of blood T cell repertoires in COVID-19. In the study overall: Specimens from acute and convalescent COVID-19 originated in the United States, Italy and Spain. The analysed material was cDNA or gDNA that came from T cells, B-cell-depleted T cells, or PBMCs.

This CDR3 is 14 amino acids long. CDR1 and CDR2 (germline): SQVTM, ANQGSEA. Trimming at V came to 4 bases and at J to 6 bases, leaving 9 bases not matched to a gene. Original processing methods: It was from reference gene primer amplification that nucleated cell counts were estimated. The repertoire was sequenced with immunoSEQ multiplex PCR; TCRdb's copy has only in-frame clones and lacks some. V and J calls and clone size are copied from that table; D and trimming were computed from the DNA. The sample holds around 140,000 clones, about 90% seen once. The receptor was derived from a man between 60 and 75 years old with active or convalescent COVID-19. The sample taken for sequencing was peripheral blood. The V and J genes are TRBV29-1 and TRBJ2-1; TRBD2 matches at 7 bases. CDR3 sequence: CSVVDTGGSNEQFF. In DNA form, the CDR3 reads TGCAGCGTTGTCGATACGGGAGGAAGCAATGAGCAGTTCTTC.